What follows is one T cell receptor (beta chain) and its context. Antigen: not known. This sample stems from a study of OX40 agonist ivuxolimab in advanced cancers. Study information: Males comprised 75% to 90% of the group, whose mean age was around 62 years (range 23 to 79). Prior therapy, whether anti-PD-1, anti-PD-L1 or anti-CTLA-4, was allowed, and roughly 40% had some.

Only in-frame clones appear in the TCRdb table, and some are missing; sequencing was by immunoSEQ multiplex PCR. The top ten clones hold 0.71% of a sample with almost 90,000 clones, approximately 90% of them seen once. The study's findings and limits: Among T cells, CD8+ cells averaged more expanded clones than CD4+ cells.

Autoimmune disease history or systemic immunosuppression was exclusionary. The germline gives CDR1 SGHAT, CDR2 FQDESV (reference sequence). V lost 2 bases, J lost 4 bases, and 11 bases lay in between. The CDR3 extends over 14 amino acids. V usage is TRBV11-1 and J usage is TRBJ1-1; perhaps TRBD1 as D (5 bases). The material sequenced was CD4+ or CD8+ T cells sorted from blood, taken in a trial of the OX40 agonist ivuxolimab. This clonotype was obtained from an adult with an advanced solid tumor such as melanoma, head and neck, liver or kidney cancer. Written as DNA, the CDR3 is TGTGCCAGCAGCTTATATAGTGGGGGCACTGAAGCTTTCTTT. It encodes CASSLYSGGTEAFF. The whole variable domain, remainder taken from reference TRBV11-1 and TRBJ1-1, is EAEVAQSPRYKITEKSQAVAFWCDPISGHATLYWYRQILGQGPELLVQFQDESVVDDSQLPKDRFSAERLKGVDSTLKIQPAELGDSAMYLCASSLYSGGTEAFFGQGTRLTVV.